This T cell receptor (beta chain) derives from a study of breast tumors, draining lymph nodes, adjacent tissues. Study results and caveats: Data fit most tumor T cells coming from lymph node, expanding in tumor.

On this clonotype itself: The antigen remains undetermined.

TCRdb reprocessed the multiplex PCR reads with MiXCR, giving one entry per CDR3 protein. The table records about 110,000 distinct CDR3 sequences, under 40% of them present only once. Axillary draining lymph nodes of breast cancer patients supplied the node samples. Germline CDR1 is MGHDK and CDR2 is SYGVNS. This CDR3 spans 14 amino acids. Trimming pared 4 bases from V and 4 bases from J, leaving 14 bases between. The sequencing sample was made of axillary lymph node tissue. The receptor was isolated from a female donor with breast cancer. Some clones in this sample may be carry-over from other donors' samples. This chain uses TRBV25-1 with TRBJ2-7; either TRBD1 or TRBD2 may fit D (5 bases each). As DNA, the CDR3 is TGTGCCAGCAGTGGAATATCCGGGGCATACGAGCAGTACTTC. As protein: CASSGISGAYEQYF.